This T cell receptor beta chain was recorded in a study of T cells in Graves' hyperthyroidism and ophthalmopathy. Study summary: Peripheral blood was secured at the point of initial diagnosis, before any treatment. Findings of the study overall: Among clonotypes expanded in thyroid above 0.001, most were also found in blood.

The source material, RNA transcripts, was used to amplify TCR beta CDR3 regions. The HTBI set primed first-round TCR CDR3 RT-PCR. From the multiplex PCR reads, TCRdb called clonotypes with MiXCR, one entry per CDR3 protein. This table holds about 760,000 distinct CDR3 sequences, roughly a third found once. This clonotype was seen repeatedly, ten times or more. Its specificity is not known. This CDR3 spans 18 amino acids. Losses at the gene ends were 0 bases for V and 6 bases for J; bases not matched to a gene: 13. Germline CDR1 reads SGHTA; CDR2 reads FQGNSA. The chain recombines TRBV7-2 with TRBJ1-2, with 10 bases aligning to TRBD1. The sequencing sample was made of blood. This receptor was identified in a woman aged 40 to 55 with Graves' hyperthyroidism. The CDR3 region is CASSLATLWGQGINGYTF. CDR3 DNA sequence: TGTGCCAGCAGCTTAGCGACATTGTGGGGACAGGGGATTAATGGCTACACCTTC.